This is a list of T cell receptor beta chains from one sample in a study of beta chain features in type 1 diabetes. Generated by immunoSEQ multiplex PCR, the TCRdb table keeps only in-frame clones and is missing some. The data hold some 60,000 clones, with around 63% observed a single time. The sample was Tregs from blood. All receptors come from a woman younger than 30 in good health. Both conserved end residues are part of each CDR3. Some rows mark clone size as missing; the rest say once, few, many or name a class of expanded clone.

CDR3 | size | V
CASSLAGRETQYF | - | TRBV7-9
CASSETVLAKNIQYF | - | TRBV6-1
CASSVETPGQGNTGELFF | - | TRBV9
CASSIRRGTGRDGYTF | - | TRBV19
CASSERTQLKQYF | - | TRBV6-1
CSVVKAGLAGDTQYF | - | TRBV29-1
CASSSRQGAMNTEAFF | few | TRBV27
CASSSSLPPGHYNEQFF | - | TRBV28
CASSFGTASYEQYF | - | TRBV5-6
CASSFQGGINYEQYF | - | TRBV7-9
CASSPGQGVGYGYTF | once | TRBV18
CASSLFEGFGTEAFF | - | TRBV7-9
CSVPGLPGTAWNEQFF | - | TRBV29-1
CASSGRLAGGITDTQYF | - | TRBV2
CASSPRLRQDKNSPLHF | - | TRBV18
CASSTQGYGYTF | few | TRBV6-6
CASSRDRGMNTEAFF | - | TRBV5-1
CASKGVIRDTDTQYF | - | TRBV2
CSVVTGVGDTQYF | few | TRBV29-1
CASSYLPGQGNYGYTF | - | TRBV7-2
CASSPITGPTGYTF | - | TRBV7-9
CASSPRGELFF | - | TRBV6-1
CASSLTDRVNEQFF | - | TRBV7-3
CASSLSTSNRETQYF | once | TRBV5-1
CASSPRTGTAEKLFF | - | TRBV19
CASSWTSTDTQYF | - | TRBV7-9
CSVYYRGLEGYTF | - | TRBV29-1
CASSLASSTDTQYF | - | TRBV5-1
CASSFRGGSYNEQFF | once | TRBV5-1
CASSLQGDDGGELFF | - | TRBV5-1
CASTPGLAGQETQYF | - | TRBV9
CASSQGGTEAFF | few | TRBV7-9
CASSPMASSEQFF | - | TRBV7-9
CASSQDLLAGYEQYF | few | TRBV4-1
CAWSVGTGSTDTQYF | - | TRBV30
CASSGSADTQYF | - | TRBV27
CASSPNSPSSGNTIYF | - | TRBV18
CASSLGVVGTAANYGYTF | - | TRBV7-2
CAWAGRRNLPTEAFF | - | TRBV30
CASSPPAGETDTQYF | - | TRBV18
CASSQAGQGASEQFF | - | TRBV4-1
CASSLDSSGNTIYF | - | TRBV7-2
CASRTGTGGYTEAFF | - | TRBV6-1
CAWSGTGYSPLHF | - | TRBV30
CACTYSYNSPLHF | - | TRBV30
CAWRGGVANTGELFF | - | TRBV30
CASSLGQEDTQYF | - | TRBV5-1
CASSLLAGTQYF | - | TRBV7-9
CASSYSASGTPYEQYF | - | TRBV6-5
CASSFPPRAGNYEQYF | few | TRBV27